What follows describes a single T cell receptor (beta chain). Its antigen remains unknown. An assay was performed, and its level was deep. Generated by immunoSEQ multiplex PCR, the TCRdb table keeps only in-frame clones and is missing some. The data show approximately 640,000 clones, with around 72% seen just once and about 2% held by the top ten. From germline, CDR1 is SGHRS and CDR2 YFSETQ. This CDR3 contains 14 residues. V was pared by 4 bases and J by 3 bases, with 2 bases of the junction left unmatched. This record belongs to a study of shared clonotypes between healthy human individuals. Overall study results and limits: Larger richness was generally estimated for naive than memory subsets. Sampling covered nothing but blood. Tissue TCR repertoires likely differ from those found in blood.

The sample comprised memory CD4+ T cells sorted from blood. The subset here: CD45RA-negative fraction. The receptor comes from a woman aged 30 to 39 in good health. The genes are TRBV5-1 and TRBJ2-5; 11 bases are shared with TRBD1. The CDR3 sequence is CASSQGQGEETQYF. The CDR3 bases are TGCGCCAGCAGCCAGGGACAGGGGGAAGAGACCCAGTACTTC.